This T cell receptor beta chain was identified during a study of CD8 T cells in Susac syndrome (dated by TCRdb to the late 2010s). In terms of the full investigation: Repertoire sequencing was used to test whether CD8+ T cell activation and differentiation in Susac syndrome was antigen driven. Here is what the overall study found, with its caveats: The number of individuals in the TCR sequencing and HLA analysis was recognized as being relatively small.

RNA was extracted with the RNeasy kit and 0.5 to 1 ug was reverse transcribed using random hexamers. The immunoSEQ multiplex PCR assay, which covers 54 Vbeta and 13 Jbeta segments, was used to amplify TCR beta CDR3 regions. PCR amplification bias was corrected using a synthetic template baseline for primer optimization and computational correction. The published analysis was carried out like this. Reads were assigned to V, D and J genes according to IMGT and analyzed in immunoSEQ Analyzer, with only productive sequences retained. To calculate clonality, Shannon entropy was normalized by log2 of the number of productive unique sequences and then subtracted from one. Public and private clones were assessed among the 100 most prevalent clones of each patient and control. Susac-specific clones were defined as absent from healthy and MS cohorts, around 980 published viral clones and other ImmuneACCESS disease sequences. In-frame beta chains were kept once TCRdb had trimmed the public reads at Q25 with fastp and called clones with MiXCR. Rows merge per CDR3 protein into single entries with the most common DNA and genes. The V and J calls here are based on TCRdb, not the publication. Present in this sample are some 180,000 distinct CDR3 sequences, approximately 95% of which were seen just once. Of the sample, 0.095% to 0.12% falls within the top ten clones.

Based on the germline V gene (reference sequence), the CDR1 and CDR2 sequences are LNHDA and SQIVND. V has 3 bases trimmed and J has 1 base trimmed; junction bases matching no gene number 9. The CDR3 numbers 17 residues from cysteine through phenylalanine. The read is trimmed to its CDR3 DNA, 51 bases read in frame from base 1. High-throughput TCR beta sequencing profiled peripheral blood CD8+ and CD4+ T cells from healthy donors, Susac syndrome patients and multiple sclerosis patients. Healthy donors were age- and sex-matched controls. CD8+ TEMRA cells were enriched by FACS, while bulk CD8+ and CD4+ T cells were purified by magnetic negative isolation. Blood was drawn into EDTA tubes, processed within 24 hours, and PBMCs were isolated by density gradient centrifugation. PBMCs destined for TCR sequencing were cryopreserved in liquid nitrogen and later thawed in a 37 °C water bath. The sorted or isolated CD4+, CD8+ and CD8+ TEMRA cells reached a purity of at least 90%.

With respect to this clonotype: What antigen it recognizes has not been identified. No base qualities exist here, and no much larger clone lies one base off it.

Source material: CD4+ T cells from PBMCs. The TCR comes from a human donor in good health. Recombination joined TRBV19 with TRBJ2-7, with 10 central nucleotides matching TRBD2. The sequenced DNA: TGTGCCAGTAGTATGGTGGGAGTACTAGCGGGGTCCTACGAGCAGTACTTC. Translated, this gives CASSMVGVLAGSYEQYF.